This passage covers 5 T cell receptor beta chains from one sample sequenced in a study of T-cell memory formation after mild COVID-19 (dated by TCRdb to the early 2020s). Libraries were constructed by 5' RACE. Sequencing was carried out with an Illumina NovaSeq 6000. The public reads were reprocessed in TCRdb via fastp at Q25 and MiXCR, keeping in-frame beta chains. When rows share a CDR3 protein, they turn into one entry using the most common DNA and genes. The sample table holds around 6,700 distinct CDR3 sequences, of which about 54% were seen once. The ten most abundant clones make up 2% to 3% of the sample. Sequences were obtained from PBMCs or a T cell subset sorted from them (not recorded which). The source of these receptors is an adult who had mild COVID-19 (a few samples of this study predate the infection). The sample titles of this study are shuffled in the database, so cell type and time point are left out.

By its share, this clonotype is large. The chain couples TRBV4-3 to TRBJ2-6, with a possible D match to TRBD1 (5 bases). V was cut by 5 bases and J by 0 bases, with 20 bases left in between. The CDR3 loop spans 19 amino acids. The germline V gene has CDR1 LGHNA and CDR2 YSLEER. The CDR3 sequence: CASSKGPAAGNSGANVLTF. The CDR3 nucleotides read TGCGCCAGCAGCAAAGGCCCAGCCGCAGGGAACTCTGGGGCCAACGTCCTGACTTTC.

This clonotype was picked up many times. V usage is TRBV19 and J usage is TRBJ1-1; D may be TRBD1 (5 bases). This CDR3 is 14 amino acids long. Trimming took 9 bases from V and 0 from J, leaving 14 bases between them. In germline, CDR1 is LNHDA, CDR2 SQIVND (reference sequence). The CDR3 sequence is CASAKGRMNTEAFF. The CDR3 DNA is TGTGCCAGCGCTAAGGGGCGGATGAACACTGAAGCTTTCTTT.

This clonotype was found once. The CDR3 loop reads CASSAESQGARATEAFF. The CDR3 bases are TGTGCCAGCAGTGCCGAGTCCCAGGGGGCGCGGGCCACTGAAGCTTTCTTT. The chain has TRBV2 and TRBJ1-1, with 8 bases identical to TRBD1. CDR3 length equals 17 residues. The ends lost 4 bases at V and 4 bases at J; junction bases unmatched: 14. Germline CDR1 is SNHLY and CDR2 is FYNNEI.

This rearrangement joins TRBV6-2 or TRBV6-3 to TRBJ2-2, with D possibly TRBD1 on 6 matching bases. The CDR3 extends over 15 amino acids. Germline values: CDR1 MNHEY, CDR2 SVGEGT. Trimming left V 5 bases short and J 5 bases short, with 15 bases between. CDR3 coding DNA: TGTGCCAGCAGTCGCCGACCAGGGGTTACCGGGGAGCTGTTTTTT. Protein product: CASSRRPGVTGELFF.

As for this clonotype: At one boundary the junction diverges from the germline segment, which might be a read error. The genes are TRBV6-5 and TRBJ1-4; D is undetermined. The CDR3 has 14 residues. Germline CDR1 MNHEY, CDR2 SVGAGI. The CDR3 DNA reads as TGTGACAGCAGTTACTCGGGGAGATCTGAAAAACTGTTTTTT. It yields the protein CDSSYSGRSEKLFF.